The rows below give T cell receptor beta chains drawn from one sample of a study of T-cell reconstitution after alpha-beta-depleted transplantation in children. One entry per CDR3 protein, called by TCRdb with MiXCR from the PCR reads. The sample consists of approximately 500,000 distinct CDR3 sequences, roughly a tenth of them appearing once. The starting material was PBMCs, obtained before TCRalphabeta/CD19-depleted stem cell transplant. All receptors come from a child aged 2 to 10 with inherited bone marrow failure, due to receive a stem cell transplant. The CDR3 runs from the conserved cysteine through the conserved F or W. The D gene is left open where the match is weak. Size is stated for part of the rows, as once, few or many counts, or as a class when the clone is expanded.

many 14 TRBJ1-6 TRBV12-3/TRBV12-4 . CASSLVLGGSPLHF TGTGCCAGCAGCCTCGTCTTAGGGGGTTCACCCCTCCACTTT
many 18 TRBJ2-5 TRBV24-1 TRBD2 CATSEGLAGDTAGETQYF TGTGCCACCAGTGAAGGACTAGCGGGAGACACCGCCGGAGAGACCCAGTACTTC
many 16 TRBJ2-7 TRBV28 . CASSFSDRPYSYEQYF TGTGCCAGCAGTTTTTCGGACAGACCATACTCCTACGAGCAGTACTTC
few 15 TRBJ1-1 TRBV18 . CASSPLGLADTEAFF TGTGCCAGCTCACCCCTTGGGCTGGCCGACACTGAAGCTTTCTTT
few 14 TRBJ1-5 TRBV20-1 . CSAPGVTSNQPQHF TGCAGTGCCCCAGGGGTTACGAGCAATCAGCCCCAGCATTTT
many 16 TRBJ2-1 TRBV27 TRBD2 CASSLGAGGPYNEQFF TGTGCCAGCAGTTTAGGGGCGGGAGGGCCGTACAATGAGCAGTTCTTC
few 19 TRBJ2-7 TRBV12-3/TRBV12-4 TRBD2 CASSLPRGISGRSSAEQYF TGTGCCAGCAGTTTACCTCGGGGAATTAGCGGGAGGTCCTCTGCCGAGCAGTACTTC
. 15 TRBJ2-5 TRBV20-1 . CSARASRRDQETQYF TGCAGTGCTAGGGCTAGCCGGAGGGACCAAGAGACCCAGTACTTC
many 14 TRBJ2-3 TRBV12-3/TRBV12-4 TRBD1 CASSMTGITDTQYF TGTGCCAGCAGCATGACAGGGATCACAGATACGCAGTATTTT
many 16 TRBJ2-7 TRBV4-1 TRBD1 CASSQERWGQGYEQYF TGCGCCAGCAGCCAAGAGAGGTGGGGACAGGGCTACGAGCAGTACTTC
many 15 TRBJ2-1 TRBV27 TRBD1 CASSSDRVGNNEQFF TGTGCCAGCAGTTCAGACAGGGTGGGGAACAATGAGCAGTTCTTC
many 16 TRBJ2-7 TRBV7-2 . CASSLDPGPVSYEQYF TGTGCCAGCAGCTTAGACCCGGGACCGGTCTCCTACGAGCAGTACTTC
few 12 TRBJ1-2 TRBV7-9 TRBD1 CAWGRDRGGYTF TGTGCCTGGGGCCGCGACAGGGGTGGCTACACCTTC
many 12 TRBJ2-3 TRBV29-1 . CSVDSSTDTQYF TGCAGCGTTGACTCCTCCACAGATACGCAGTATTTT
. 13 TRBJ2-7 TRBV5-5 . CASSFGTLYEQYF TGTGCCAGCAGCTTCGGGACGCTCTACGAGCAGTACTTC
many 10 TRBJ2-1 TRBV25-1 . CATQTSEQFF TGTGCCACCCAGACAAGTGAGCAGTTCTTC
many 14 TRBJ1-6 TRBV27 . CASSLGIGDSPLHF TGTGCCAGCAGTTTGGGGATTGGGGATTCACCCCTCCACTTT
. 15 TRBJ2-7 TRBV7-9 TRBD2 CASSSPGAGVDEQYF TGTGCCAGCAGCTCTCCGGGAGCGGGGGTAGACGAGCAGTACTTC
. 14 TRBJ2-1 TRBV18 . CASSVTPSYNEQFF TGTGCCAGCTCAGTTACACCCTCCTACAATGAGCAGTTCTTC
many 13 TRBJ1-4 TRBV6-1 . CAAGASANEKLFF TGTGCCGCTGGAGCGTCGGCTAATGAAAAACTGTTTTTT
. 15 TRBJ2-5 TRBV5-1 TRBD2 CASSTSGRGEETQYF TGCGCCAGCAGTACTAGCGGGAGAGGGGAAGAGACCCAGTACTTC
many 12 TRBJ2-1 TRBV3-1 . CASSHGPAEQFF TGTGCCAGCAGCCACGGGCCGGCTGAGCAGTTCTTC
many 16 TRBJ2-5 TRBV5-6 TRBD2 CASSLIGSGRGETQYF TGTGCCAGCAGCTTGATTGGTAGCGGGAGAGGAGAGACCCAGTACTTC
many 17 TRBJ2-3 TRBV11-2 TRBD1 CASSFRIRDRGTDTQYF TGTGCCAGCAGCTTCCGAATTCGGGACAGGGGTACAGATACGCAGTATTTT
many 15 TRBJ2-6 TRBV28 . CASQDRGSGANVLTF TGTGCCAGCCAAGATCGAGGTTCTGGGGCCAACGTCCTGACTTTC
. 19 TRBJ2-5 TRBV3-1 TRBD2 CASSHWTGTSGRAGETQYF TGTGCCAGCAGCCATTGGACTGGGACTAGCGGGAGGGCCGGGGAGACCCAGTACTTC
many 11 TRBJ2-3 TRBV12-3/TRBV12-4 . CASSPLNTQYF TGTGCCAGCAGTCCCCTTAATACGCAGTATTTT
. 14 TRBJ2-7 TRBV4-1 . CASSHSDSAYEQYF TGCGCCAGCAGCCACTCTGACAGTGCCTACGAGCAGTACTTC
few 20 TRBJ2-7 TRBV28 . CASSPFRQFINPSRSYEQYF TGTGCCAGCAGCCCCTTTCGACAGTTTATCAACCCTTCCCGCTCCTACGAGCAGTACTTC
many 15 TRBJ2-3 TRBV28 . CASSLSPLLLGTQYF TGTGCCAGCAGTTTATCTCCCCTATTACTCGGTACGCAGTATTTT
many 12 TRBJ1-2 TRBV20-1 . CSAREDSPGYTF TGCAGTGCTAGGGAGGACAGTCCGGGCTACACCTTC
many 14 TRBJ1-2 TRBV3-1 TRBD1 CASSYTDRDYGYTF TGTGCCAGCAGCTACACGGACAGGGACTATGGCTACACCTTC
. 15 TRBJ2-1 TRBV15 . CATSRVRGEGNEQFF TGTGCCACCAGCAGAGTGAGGGGAGAGGGCAATGAGCAGTTCTTC
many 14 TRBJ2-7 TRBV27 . CASSPGGGTYEQYF TGTGCCAGCAGTCCAGGGGGGGGAACCTACGAGCAGTACTTC
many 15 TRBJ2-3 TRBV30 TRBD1 CAWSVGQGAGDTQYF TGTGCCTGGAGTGTGGGACAGGGCGCGGGAGATACGCAGTATTTT
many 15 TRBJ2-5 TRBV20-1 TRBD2 CSAVRASGKQETQYF TGCAGTGCCGTGAGGGCTAGCGGGAAACAAGAGACCCAGTACTTC
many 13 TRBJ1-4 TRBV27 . CASSYLPLGELFF TGTGCCAGCAGTTACCTCCCCCTGGGCGAACTGTTTTTT
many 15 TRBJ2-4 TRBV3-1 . CASSQAGSPQGIQYF TGTGCCAGCAGCCAGGCAGGGTCCCCACAGGGCATTCAGTACTTC
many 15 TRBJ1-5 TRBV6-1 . CASRNEGGGSQPQHF TGTGCCAGCAGAAATGAGGGAGGGGGGAGTCAGCCCCAGCATTTT